The T cell receptor (beta chain) under discussion was sequenced for a study of multiple sclerosis patients with progressive multifocal leukoencephalopathy (dated by TCRdb to about 2019). With respect to the entire study: Controls were about five natalizumab-treated MS patients who did not develop PML, sampled longitudinally. Peripheral T and B cells were examined in MS patients who went on to develop PML (4 under natalizumab, 1 after alemtuzumab) as well as in treated patients who did not. Longitudinal follow-up was performed in two natalizumab-treated patients who later developed PML, from before therapy through 6 and 12 months to PML onset. The goal of the study was to detect any JC virus-specific or public T-cell expansions that arose at the time of PML onset. Beyond this particular receptor, the publication reports: Less diverse TRB repertoires in most PML patients were suggested by lower normalized Shannon entropy, whereas values near 1 were observed in the natalizumab-treated controls. Because the cohort was small and descriptive, it remained unclear whether the findings reflect JC virus infection or general immunocompromise. Analysis was limited to peripheral blood, even though cerebrospinal fluid or brain lymphocytes might be more informative for natalizumab-associated PML. No common TRBV or TRBJ gene usage or preferential TRBV-TRBJ pairings were detected when PML developed. Although TRB clones above 0.5% frequency turned up only in PML patients, the clones expanded at PML onset were already present before and during natalizumab therapy.

The table lists this clone with a count of one. The antigen it binds to is not known. No base qualities exist here, and no much larger clone lies one base off it. Amplification of TRB CDR3 regions from genomic DNA was performed at survey-level depth using the immunoSEQ two-step multiplex PCR. Each PCR was spiked with synthetic inline TR CDR3 controls spanning all V-J pairings to estimate template counts and remove amplification bias. Reads went through processing to reduce amplification and sequencing bias, and quantification was done against synthetic TR CDR3 analogs. On the study's bioinformatics: Raw data were processed in ImmunoSEQ Analyzer, with out-of-frame sequences and CDR3s containing stop codons removed, and genes were named according to IMGT nomenclature. Repertoire diversity was summarized as normalized Shannon entropy, defined as 1 minus Pielou's evenness. Only TRB sequences sharing the V gene, the J gene and the CDR3 were counted as identical. Public PML clonotypes were CDR3s shared by two or more PML-onset samples but absent earlier, in controls, and in public databases. Skylign with the observed count method was used to analyze CDR3 amino acid composition at each position. This is the immuneACCESS table as TCRdb keeps it, with only in-frame sequences that have V and J called. A part of the clones is gone; compared with another copy, unresolved V genes explain less than half, and the rest is unexplained. V and J calls and clone size are those listed in that table; D and trimming were worked out from the DNA. For this sample there are around 30,000 clones; about 91% appear just once. The top ten clones comprise about 1.5% of the sample.

Read against the paper, the sample's time point label means: before natalizumab initiation. Interferon beta had previously been received by all listed patients, and all PML patients were female. Blood samples for T0 were taken before the first natalizumab infusion. Isolation of peripheral blood mononuclear cells was performed by Ficoll-Hypaque density gradient centrifugation. The sample consisted of PBMCs. This receptor was identified in a human donor with multiple sclerosis.

The nucleotides read TGTGCCAGCAGCCCCTCCCCGACAGGGGTAAATGAAAAACTGTTTTTT. Translated, it reads CASSPSPTGVNEKLFF. This receptor chain uses TRBV9 and TRBJ1-4; 8 nucleotides in the junction match TRBD1. From the cysteine up to the phenylalanine, the CDR3 has a length of 16 residues. Kept here is only the CDR3 DNA, which spans 48 bases and is read in frame from base 1. Germline trimming: 4 bases from V, 5 bases from J; junction bases outside gene matches: 10. CDR1 SGDLS and CDR2 YYNGEE were looked up in the germline V gene.